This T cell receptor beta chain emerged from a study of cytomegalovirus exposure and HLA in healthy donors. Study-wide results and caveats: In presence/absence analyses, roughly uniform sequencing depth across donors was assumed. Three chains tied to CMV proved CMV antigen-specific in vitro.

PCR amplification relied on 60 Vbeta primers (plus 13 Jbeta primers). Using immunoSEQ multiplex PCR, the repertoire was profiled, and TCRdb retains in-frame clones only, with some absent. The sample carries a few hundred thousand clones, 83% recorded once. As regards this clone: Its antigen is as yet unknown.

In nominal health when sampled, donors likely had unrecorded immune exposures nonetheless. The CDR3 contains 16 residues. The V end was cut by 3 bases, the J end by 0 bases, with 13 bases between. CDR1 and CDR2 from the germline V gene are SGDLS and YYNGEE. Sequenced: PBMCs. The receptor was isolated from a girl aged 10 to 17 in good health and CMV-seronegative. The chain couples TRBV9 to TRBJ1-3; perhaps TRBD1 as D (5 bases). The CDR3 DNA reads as TGTGCCAGCAGCGACCGGACACTATACTCTGGAAACACCATATATTTT. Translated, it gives CASSDRTLYSGNTIYF.